The rows below give T cell receptor beta chains drawn from one sample of a study of blood T cells in healthy people across ages. MiXCR, applied by TCRdb to the 5' RACE reads, yields one record per CDR3 protein. The sample carries 1.4 million or so distinct CDR3 sequences, about 42% recorded once. Input material: blood. These receptors were obtained from a woman in her late teens or twenties in good health. The CDR3 runs from the conserved cysteine through the conserved F or W. The D gene is left open where the match is weak. Some rows mark clone size as missing; the rest say once, few, many or name a class of expanded clone.

d_gene: TRBD2
abundance: -
j_gene: TRBJ2-5
v_gene: TRBV9
CDR3aa: CASNWEGALQETQYF
CDR3nt: TGTGCCAGCAACTGGGAGGGTGCCCTCCAAGAGACCCAGTACTTC

d_gene: TRBD1
abundance: -
j_gene: TRBJ2-5
v_gene: TRBV9
CDR3aa: CASSGQGVEQYF
CDR3nt: TGTGCCAGCTCAGGACAGGGGGTTGAGCAGTACTTC

d_gene: -
abundance: many
j_gene: TRBJ2-1
v_gene: TRBV4-3
CDR3aa: CASSQEAYGNYNEQFF
CDR3nt: TGCGCCAGCAGCCAAGAGGCGTACGGGAACTACAATGAGCAGTTCTTC

d_gene: -
abundance: few
j_gene: TRBJ1-1
v_gene: TRBV7-2
CDR3aa: CASSLTNRDTEAFF
CDR3nt: TGTGCCAGCAGCTTAACCAACAGGGACACTGAAGCTTTCTTT

d_gene: -
abundance: -
j_gene: TRBJ1-1
v_gene: TRBV20-1
CDR3aa: CSARRGASEAFF
CDR3nt: TGCAGTGCTAGAAGGGGGGCATCTGAAGCTTTCTTT

d_gene: -
abundance: -
j_gene: TRBJ2-3
v_gene: TRBV5-1
CDR3aa: CAGSAGQPHTQYF
CDR3nt: TGCGCCGGCAGCGCGGGACAGCCACATACGCAGTATTTT

d_gene: -
abundance: -
j_gene: TRBJ2-3
v_gene: TRBV5-5
CDR3aa: CASSSNYGTDTQYF
CDR3nt: TGTGCCAGCAGCTCCAATTACGGGACAGATACGCAGTATTTT

d_gene: TRBD2
abundance: -
j_gene: TRBJ2-3
v_gene: TRBV20-1
CDR3aa: CSATGREFGTDTQYF
CDR3nt: TGCAGTGCTACGGGGCGGGAGTTTGGCACAGATACGCAGTATTTT

d_gene: -
abundance: -
j_gene: TRBJ2-7
v_gene: TRBV12-3/TRBV12-4
CDR3aa: CASKERGGGREQYF
CDR3nt: TGTGCCAGCAAAGAACGAGGGGGTGGTCGCGAGCAGTACTTC

d_gene: -
abundance: many
j_gene: TRBJ1-2
v_gene: TRBV4-1
CDR3aa: CASSQVGVNYGYTF
CDR3nt: TGCGCCAGCAGCCAAGTTGGGGTAAACTATGGCTACACCTTC

d_gene: TRBD1
abundance: -
j_gene: TRBJ2-2
v_gene: TRBV20-1
CDR3aa: CSARDRVAGELFF
CDR3nt: TGCAGTGCAAGGGACAGGGTCGCCGGGGAGCTGTTTTTT

d_gene: -
abundance: -
j_gene: TRBJ2-7
v_gene: TRBV20-1
CDR3aa: CSASPMGEGLVRQYF
CDR3nt: TGCAGTGCTAGCCCTATGGGTGAGGGTCTGGTACGGCAGTACTTC

d_gene: -
abundance: few
j_gene: TRBJ1-1
v_gene: TRBV6-6
CDR3aa: CVHRDMNTEAFF
CDR3nt: TGTGTCCACAGGGATATGAACACTGAAGCTTTCTTT

d_gene: -
abundance: once
j_gene: TRBJ2-3
v_gene: TRBV7-9
CDR3aa: CASNPAETTDTQYF
CDR3nt: TGTGCCAGCAACCCGGCGGAGACCACAGATACGCAGTATTTT

d_gene: -
abundance: few
j_gene: TRBJ2-7
v_gene: TRBV29-1
CDR3aa: CSVGHSLVHEQYF
CDR3nt: TGCAGCGTGGGACACTCCCTCGTCCACGAGCAGTACTTC

d_gene: -
abundance: -
j_gene: TRBJ2-3
v_gene: TRBV20-1
CDR3aa: CSASHPGGLDTQYF
CDR3nt: TGCAGTGCTAGTCATCCAGGGGGACTAGATACGCAGTATTTT

d_gene: -
abundance: few
j_gene: TRBJ2-7
v_gene: TRBV28
CDR3aa: CASSLTGLPSYF
CDR3nt: TGTGCCAGCAGCCTTACAGGGCTCCCTTCGTACTTC

d_gene: TRBD1
abundance: -
j_gene: TRBJ1-5
v_gene: TRBV5-1
CDR3aa: CASSLTGGAHQPQHF
CDR3nt: TGCGCCAGCAGCTTGACAGGGGGGGCACATCAGCCCCAGCATTTT

d_gene: -
abundance: -
j_gene: TRBJ2-3
v_gene: TRBV14
CDR3aa: CASSQDLAPGTQYF
CDR3nt: TGTGCCAGCAGCCAAGATTTGGCTCCCGGTACGCAGTATTTT

d_gene: TRBD1
abundance: -
j_gene: TRBJ2-3
v_gene: TRBV29-1
CDR3aa: CSGGTVHSDTQYF
CDR3nt: TGCAGCGGGGGGACAGTCCATTCAGATACGCAGTATTTT

d_gene: -
abundance: few
j_gene: TRBJ1-2
v_gene: TRBV9
CDR3aa: CASSVQGFYGYTF
CDR3nt: TGTGCCAGCAGCGTCCAGGGATTCTATGGCTACACCTTC

d_gene: TRBD1
abundance: -
j_gene: TRBJ1-2
v_gene: TRBV9
CDR3aa: CASSAAGTGGYGYTF
CDR3nt: TGTGCCAGCAGCGCGGCCGGGACAGGTGGCTATGGCTACACCTTC

d_gene: TRBD1
abundance: -
j_gene: TRBJ2-5
v_gene: TRBV3-1
CDR3aa: CASSQQGAGNEQYF
CDR3nt: TGTGCCAGCAGCCAACAGGGGGCGGGCAATGAGCAGTACTTC

d_gene: -
abundance: -
j_gene: TRBJ2-1
v_gene: TRBV6-1
CDR3aa: CASRPRVAESSYNEQFF
CDR3nt: TGTGCCAGCAGGCCTCGTGTAGCGGAGAGCTCCTACAATGAGCAGTTCTTC

d_gene: -
abundance: -
j_gene: TRBJ2-7
v_gene: TRBV7-2
CDR3aa: CASSLALARGGSGYEQYF
CDR3nt: TGTGCCAGCAGCTTAGCCCTGGCGCGGGGTGGCAGTGGGTACGAGCAGTACTTC

d_gene: -
abundance: -
j_gene: TRBJ2-7
v_gene: TRBV3-1
CDR3aa: CASSSGPYYEQYF
CDR3nt: TGTGCCAGCAGTTCCGGGCCTTACTACGAGCAGTACTTC

d_gene: TRBD1
abundance: -
j_gene: TRBJ1-1
v_gene: TRBV29-1
CDR3aa: CSVVGQGVEAFF
CDR3nt: TGCAGCGTGGTGGGACAGGGAGTTGAAGCTTTCTTT

d_gene: -
abundance: -
j_gene: TRBJ2-7
v_gene: TRBV18
CDR3aa: CASSPRRSSSYEQYF
CDR3nt: TGTGCCAGCTCGCCACGACGGAGTAGCTCCTACGAGCAGTACTTC

d_gene: -
abundance: -
j_gene: TRBJ2-5
v_gene: TRBV7-2
CDR3aa: CASSVRVNEQYF
CDR3nt: TGTGCCAGCAGCGTAAGGGTCAATGAGCAGTACTTC

d_gene: -
abundance: -
j_gene: TRBJ2-5
v_gene: TRBV7-6
CDR3aa: CASSSGTITINEQYF
CDR3nt: TGTGCCAGCAGCTCCGGGACAATCACCATCAATGAGCAGTACTTC

d_gene: -
abundance: many
j_gene: TRBJ2-7
v_gene: TRBV4-2
CDR3aa: CASSHPRGYEQYF
CDR3nt: TGTGCCAGCAGCCACCCCAGGGGTTACGAGCAGTACTTC